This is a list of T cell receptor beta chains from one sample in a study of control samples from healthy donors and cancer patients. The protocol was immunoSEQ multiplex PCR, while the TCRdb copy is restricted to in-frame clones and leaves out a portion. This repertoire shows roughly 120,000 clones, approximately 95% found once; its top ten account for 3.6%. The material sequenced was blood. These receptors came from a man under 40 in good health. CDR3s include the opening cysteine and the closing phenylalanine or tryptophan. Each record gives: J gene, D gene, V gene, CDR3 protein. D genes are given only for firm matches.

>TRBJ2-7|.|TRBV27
CASSSRGLAEVKQYF
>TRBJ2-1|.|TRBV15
CATSRDGGASYNEQFF
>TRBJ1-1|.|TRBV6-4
CASPEDTEAFF
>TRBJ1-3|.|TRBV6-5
CASSFTGSGNTIYF
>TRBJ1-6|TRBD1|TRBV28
CASSLRSSGTAGSPLHF
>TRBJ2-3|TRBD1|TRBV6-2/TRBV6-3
CASSIPGGSGTDTQYF
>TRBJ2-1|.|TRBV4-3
CASSQGSGEQFF
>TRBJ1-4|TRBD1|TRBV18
CASSPLTGGYSPYEKLFF
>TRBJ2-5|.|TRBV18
CASSPQETQYF
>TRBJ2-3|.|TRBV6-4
CASSPRAEDGTDTQYF
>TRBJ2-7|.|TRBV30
CAWGENQLYEQYF
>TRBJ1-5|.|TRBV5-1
CASSYSENQPQHF
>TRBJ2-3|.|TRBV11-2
CASSSNTQYF
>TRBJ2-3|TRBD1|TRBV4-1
CASSSGQKITDTQYF
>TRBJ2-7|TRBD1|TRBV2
CASFGDRETYEQYF
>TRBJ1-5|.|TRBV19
CATHQPQHF
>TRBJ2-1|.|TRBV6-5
CASSYEGLGLQFF
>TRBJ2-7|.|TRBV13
CASSPGPSYEQYF
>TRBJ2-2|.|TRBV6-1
CASSEATLPNTGELFF
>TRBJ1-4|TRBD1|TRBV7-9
CASSLRTGGNEKLFF
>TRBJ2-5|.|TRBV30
CAWSVYREETQYF
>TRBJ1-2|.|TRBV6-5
CASSYSRVYGYTF
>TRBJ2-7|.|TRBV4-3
CASSQDGSREGQYF
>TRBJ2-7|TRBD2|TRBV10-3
CANPSPRGVTSGGASEQYF
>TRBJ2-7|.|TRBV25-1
CASSGPEQYF
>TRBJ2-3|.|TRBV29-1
CSVHRTATDTQYF
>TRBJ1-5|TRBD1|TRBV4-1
CASSQDLGTGPLSNQPQHF
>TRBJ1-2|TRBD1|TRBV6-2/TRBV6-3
CASSYGGTAYGYTF
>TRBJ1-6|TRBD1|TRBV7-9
CASSLDGTGGYYNSPLHF
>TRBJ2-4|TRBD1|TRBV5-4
CASSSTGGAKNIQYF
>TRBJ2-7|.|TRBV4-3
CASSQDLGDEQYF
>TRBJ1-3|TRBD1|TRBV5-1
CASSVGTGGAFGNTIYF
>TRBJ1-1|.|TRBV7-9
CASSLGNEAFF
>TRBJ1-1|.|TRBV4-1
CASSHQVVTEAFF
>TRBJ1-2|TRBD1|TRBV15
CATGRDRGLQGYTF
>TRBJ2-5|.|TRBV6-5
CASSIQRGETQYF
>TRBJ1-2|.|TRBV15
CATSRASGDYGYTF
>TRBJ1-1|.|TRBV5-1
CASSHTLGAGSSPNTEAFF
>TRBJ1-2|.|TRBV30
CAWSVPLGGAANYGYTF
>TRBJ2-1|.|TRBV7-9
CASSPKGSSYNEQFF
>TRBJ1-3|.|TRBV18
CASSPGPSYNTIYF
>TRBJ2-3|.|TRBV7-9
CASSLAGWGEDTQYF
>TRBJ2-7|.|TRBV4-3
CASSPKIIGLVGDYEQYF
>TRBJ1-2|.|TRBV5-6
CASSLRDINYGYTF
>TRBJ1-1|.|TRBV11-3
CASSLERNTEAFF
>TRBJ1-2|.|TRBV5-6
CASGRHNYGYTF
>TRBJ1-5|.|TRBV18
CASSLDKGDQHF
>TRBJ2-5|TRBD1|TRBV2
CASSAFQGAGETQYF
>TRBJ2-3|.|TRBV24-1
CATSDSSGLGDTQYF
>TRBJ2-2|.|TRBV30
CAWEVGGTNTGELFF
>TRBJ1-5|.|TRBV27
CASSYQGLGQPQHF
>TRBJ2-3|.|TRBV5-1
CASSSQSSTDTQYF
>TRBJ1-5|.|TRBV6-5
CASITGSFSNQPQHF
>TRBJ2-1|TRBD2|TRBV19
CASGSGGPNEQFF
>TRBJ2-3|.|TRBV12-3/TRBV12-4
CASSRLGPDTQYF
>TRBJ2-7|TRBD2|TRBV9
CASSPLAGGPSEHEQYF
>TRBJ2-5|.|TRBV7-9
CASSLGEWGAETQYF
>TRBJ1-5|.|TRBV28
CASSLTESNQPQHF
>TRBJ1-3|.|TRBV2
CASSAEGVYSGNTIYF
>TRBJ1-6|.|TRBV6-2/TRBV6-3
CASSSGNSPLHF